Each of the 10 T cell receptor beta chains below was sequenced from the same sample in a study of T-cell reconstitution after alpha-beta-depleted transplantation in children. Preparing the TCRbeta library involved the use of unique molecular identifiers. TCRdb re-analysed the PCR reads in MiXCR, keeping a single row per CDR3 protein. Found here are around 230,000 distinct CDR3 sequences, approximately 15% of them singletons; the top ten hold 40% to 50%. The sequenced sample was PBMCs, mostly from graft donor cells, obtained 360 days after TCRalphabeta/CD19-depleted stem cell transplant. These receptors were taken from a male patient aged 2 to 10 who had a stem cell transplant for acute lymphoblastic leukemia, so the T cells may come from the graft donor.

This rearrangement joins TRBV20-1 to TRBJ2-4; maybe TRBD1 (6 bases). The CDR3 extends over 18 amino acids. The ends were cut back, 5 bases at V and 8 bases at J, with 31 bases in the middle. Germline lookup yields CDR1 DFQATT and CDR2 SNEGSKA (reference sequence). Written as DNA, the CDR3 is TGCAGTGCTGGGGCGCCCTGGGTAGGGTACAGGGTCTTTGACATTCAGTACTTC. Translating it yields CSAGAPWVGYRVFDIQYF.

This clonotype was seen ten or more times. The chain couples TRBV27 to TRBJ2-7, with 14 bases lining up with TRBD2. Looked up from germline, CDR1 is MNHEY and CDR2 is SMNVEV (reference sequence). The CDR3 has 16 residues. Losses at the gene ends were 4 bases for V and 4 bases for J; bases not matched to a gene: 6. The CDR3 loop is CASSSGTSGSIYEQYF. The CDR3 nucleotides read TGTGCCAGCAGTTCCGGGACTAGCGGGAGCATATACGAGCAGTACTTC.

This clonotype was recorded a few times. The V call is TRBV20-1, the J call TRBJ2-7; D not certain. V was pared by 5 bases and J by 7 bases, with 21 bases between. Germline V gives CDR1 DFQATT, CDR2 SNEGSKA (reference sequence). The CDR3 consists of 14 residues. CDR3 amino acids: CSAYPGLLLLEQYF. The CDR3 bases are TGCAGTGCTTACCCGGGCCTTCTGCTTCTTGAGCAGTACTTC.

The V call is TRBV24-1, the J call TRBJ2-5; TRBD1 matches 9 bases. This CDR3 contains 15 residues. CDR1 and CDR2 from the germline V gene are KGHDR and SFDVKD. V gave up 7 bases and J gave up 5 bases; unmatched junction bases: 10. Here the CDR3 reads CATSEPQGAGETQYF. The CDR3 DNA reads TGTGCCACCAGCGAGCCACAGGGGGCGGGGGAGACCCAGTACTTC.

The rearrangement links TRBV7-8 to TRBJ2-1, with 7 bases lining up with TRBD2. CDR1 SGHVS and CDR2 FQNEAQ come from the germline V gene. This CDR3 contains 15 residues. The V and J ends lost 2 bases and 4 bases, in that order; junction bases with no gene match: 5. The CDR3 sequence is CASSLQGTKYNEQFF. CDR3 in DNA: TGTGCCAGCAGCTTACAAGGGACTAAGTACAATGAGCAGTTCTTC.

Here the CDR3 reads CASSLYGSAPYEQYF. CDR3 nucleotide sequence: TGTGCCAGCAGCTTGTATGGGTCAGCTCCCTACGAGCAGTACTTC. V is TRBV7-8 and J is TRBJ2-7; D unresolved. Trimming removed 3 bases from V and 2 bases from J, with 14 bases in between. This CDR3 region has 15 residues. Germline CDR1 is SGHVS and CDR2 is FQNEAQ.

This clonotype was seen a few times. The chain recombines TRBV20-1 with TRBJ2-2, with D possibly TRBD1 on 6 matching bases. The germline CDR1 and CDR2 sequences are DFQATT and SNEGSKA (reference sequence). CDR3 length: 18 residues. V was clipped by 0 bases and J by 1 base, with 18 bases between them. The CDR3 region has the DNA TGCAGTGCTAGAGATCGTTGGGGACACGGACTGAACACCGGGGAGCTGTTTTTT. Amino acid sequence: CSARDRWGHGLNTGELFF.

The rearrangement uses TRBV4-3 and TRBJ2-4; 10 bases align to TRBD2. CDR3 length: 20 residues. Losses at the gene ends were 2 bases for V and 6 bases for J; bases not matched to a gene: 19. Germline CDR1 is LGHNA and CDR2 is YSLEER. CDR3 nucleotides: TGCGCCAGCAGCCAATACGCCGTGGCTAGCGGGGGCCGACCTTCAAACATTCAGTACTTC. As protein: CASSQYAVASGGRPSNIQYF.

This clonotype showed up just a few times. The chain couples TRBV2 to TRBJ2-5, with D perhaps being TRBD1 or TRBD2 (5 bases each). This CDR3 has 14 amino acids. Germline lookup yields CDR1 SNHLY and CDR2 FYNNEI. V was cut by 7 bases and J by 5 bases, with 17 bases left in between. In DNA, the CDR3 is TGTGCCAGCACCGGGGCGGCAGGGATGGAGACCCAGTACTTC. This encodes CASTGAAGMETQYF. Together with reference TRBV2 and TRBJ2-5, the CDR3 gives the full variable domain: EPEVTQTPSHQVTQMGQEVILRCVPISNHLYFYWYRQILGQKVEFLVSFYNNEISEKSEIFDDQFSVERPDGSNFTLKIRSTKLEDSAMYFCASTGAAGMETQYFGPGTRLLVL.

This clonotype appeared a few times. The V call is TRBV6-1, the J call TRBJ2-6; D gene uncertain. Trimming shortened V by 6 bases and J by 0 bases, and 9 bases separated the two germline ends. The CDR3 is 15 residues long. Germline V gene sequence: CDR1 MNHNS, CDR2 SASEGT. The CDR3 DNA reads TGTGCCAGCAGGGCTCCGGGCTCTGGGGCCAACGTCCTGACTTTC. The encoded protein is CASRAPGSGANVLTF.